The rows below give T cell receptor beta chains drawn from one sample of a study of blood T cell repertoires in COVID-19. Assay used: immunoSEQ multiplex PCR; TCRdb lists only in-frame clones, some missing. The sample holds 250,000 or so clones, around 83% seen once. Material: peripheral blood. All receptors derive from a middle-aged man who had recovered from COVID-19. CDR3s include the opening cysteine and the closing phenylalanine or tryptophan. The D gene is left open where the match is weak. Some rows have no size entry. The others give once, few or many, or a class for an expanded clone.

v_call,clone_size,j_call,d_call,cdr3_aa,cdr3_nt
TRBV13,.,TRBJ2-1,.,CASSLGSDYNEQFF,TGTGCCAGCAGCTTAGGTAGCGACTACAATGAGCAGTTCTTC
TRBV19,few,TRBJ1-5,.,CASNKWQNSNQPQHF,TGTGCCAGTAATAAGTGGCAGAATAGCAATCAGCCCCAGCATTTT
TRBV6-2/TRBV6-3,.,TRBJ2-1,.,CASSLQDNYNEQFF,TGTGCCAGCAGCCTCCAAGACAATTACAATGAGCAGTTCTTC
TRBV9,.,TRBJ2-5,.,CASSQDGVGETQYF,TGTGCCAGCAGTCAAGACGGGGTTGGGGAGACCCAGTACTTC
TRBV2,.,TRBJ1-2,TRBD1,CASSEAQRTGLYGYTF,TGTGCCAGCAGTGAAGCGCAGAGGACAGGGCTTTATGGCTACACCTTC
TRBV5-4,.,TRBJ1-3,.,CASSLDSFSGNTIYF,TGTGCCAGCAGCTTGGACAGCTTCTCTGGAAACACCATATATTTT
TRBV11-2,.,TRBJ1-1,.,CASSFRDYMGFTEAFF,TGTGCCAGCAGCTTCCGTGACTATATGGGTTTTACTGAAGCTTTCTTT
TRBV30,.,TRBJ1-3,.,CAWRQGMENTIYF,TGTGCCTGGCGGCAGGGGATGGAAAACACCATATATTTT
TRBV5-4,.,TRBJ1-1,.,CASSLAGTGKNTEAFF,TGTGCCAGCAGCTTGGCCGGTACAGGTAAGAACACTGAAGCTTTCTTT
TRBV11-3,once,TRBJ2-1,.,CASSLPGYNEQFF,TGTGCCAGCAGCTTGCCGGGATACAATGAGCAGTTCTTC
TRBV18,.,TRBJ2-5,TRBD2,CASSPPGLAGGRGETQYF,TGTGCCAGCTCACCACCGGGACTAGCGGGGGGCAGAGGAGAGACCCAGTACTTC
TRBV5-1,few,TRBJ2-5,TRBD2,CASGRSLAGAEGETQYF,TGCGCCAGCGGACGCTCACTAGCGGGGGCGGAAGGAGAGACCCAGTACTTC
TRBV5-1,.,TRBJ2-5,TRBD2,CASSLTGLAIQETQYF,TGCGCCAGCAGCTTGACGGGACTAGCGATCCAAGAGACCCAGTACTTC
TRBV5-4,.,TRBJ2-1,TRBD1,CASTSGGTAYNEQFF,TGTGCCAGCACATCAGGGGGCACTGCCTACAATGAGCAGTTCTTC
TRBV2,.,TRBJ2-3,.,CASRTGSRTDTQYF,TGTGCCAGCAGGACCGGGAGTCGGACAGATACGCAGTATTTT
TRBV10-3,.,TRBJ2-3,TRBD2,CAIRWRLAGAEDTQYF,TGTGCCATCAGATGGCGACTAGCGGGAGCGGAGGATACGCAGTATTTT
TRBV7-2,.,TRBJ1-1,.,CASSPKGVREGPEAFF,TGTGCCAGCAGCCCGAAAGGCGTCCGGGAAGGTCCTGAAGCTTTCTTT
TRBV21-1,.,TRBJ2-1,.,CASSKALADHNEQFF,TGTGCCAGCAGCAAGGCACTAGCGGATCACAATGAGCAGTTCTTC
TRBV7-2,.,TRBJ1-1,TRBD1,CASSSSRGLITEAFF,TGTGCCAGCAGCTCAAGCAGGGGGCTGATCACTGAAGCTTTCTTT
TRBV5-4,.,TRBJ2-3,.,CASSSPSTDTQYF,TGTGCCAGCAGCTCCCCTAGCACAGATACGCAGTATTTT
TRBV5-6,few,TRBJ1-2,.,CASSSYLRGRSNYGYTF,TGTGCCAGCAGCTCTTACTTACGGGGTCGATCTAACTATGGCTACACCTTC
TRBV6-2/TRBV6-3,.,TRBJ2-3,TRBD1,CASSYATGSSDTQYF,TGTGCCAGCAGTTACGCGACAGGGTCGTCAGATACGCAGTATTTT
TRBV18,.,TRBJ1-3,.,CASSPSRFAGNTIYF,TGTGCCAGCTCACCCTCTCGGTTCGCTGGAAACACCATATATTTT
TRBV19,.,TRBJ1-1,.,CASSIAELTVNTEAFF,TGTGCCAGTAGTATTGCGGAGTTGACGGTGAACACTGAAGCTTTCTTT
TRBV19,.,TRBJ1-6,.,CASSTDSGHYNSPLHF,TGTGCCAGTAGTACCGATTCGGGACATTATAATTCACCCCTCCACTTT
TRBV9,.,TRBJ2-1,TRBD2,CASSPREAYNEQFF,TGTGCCAGCAGCCCCCGGGAGGCCTACAATGAGCAGTTCTTC
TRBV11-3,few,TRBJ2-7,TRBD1,CASSFLLGQGNYEQYF,TGTGCCAGCAGCTTCCTCCTTGGACAGGGGAACTACGAGCAGTACTTC
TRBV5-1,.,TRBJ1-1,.,CASSLQPSNTEAFF,TGCGCCAGCAGCTTACAGCCTTCGAACACTGAAGCTTTCTTT
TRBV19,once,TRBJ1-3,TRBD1,CASSSITGGLGNTIYF,TGTGCCAGTAGTTCGATAACAGGGGGGCTCGGAAACACCATATATTTT
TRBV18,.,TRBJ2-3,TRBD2,CASSPISGGSPRTDTQYF,TGTGCCAGCTCACCCATTTCGGGGGGGTCCCCCCGCACAGATACGCAGTATTTT
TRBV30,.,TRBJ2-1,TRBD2,CAWSVVGRAGFNEQFF,TGTGCCTGGAGTGTAGTCGGCCGAGCGGGATTCAATGAGCAGTTCTTC
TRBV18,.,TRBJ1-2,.,CASSPGQTVGYTF,TGTGCCAGCTCCCCCGGACAGACTGTGGGCTACACCTTC
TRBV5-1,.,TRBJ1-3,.,CASSIEDGNTIYF,TGCGCCAGCAGTATAGAGGATGGAAACACCATATATTTT
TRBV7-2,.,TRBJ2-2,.,CASSFTAGWAGELFF,TGTGCCAGCAGCTTTACGGCGGGGTGGGCCGGGGAGCTGTTTTTT
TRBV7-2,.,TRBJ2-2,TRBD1,CASSFQGAITGELFF,TGTGCCAGCAGCTTTCAGGGGGCTATCACCGGGGAGCTGTTTTTT
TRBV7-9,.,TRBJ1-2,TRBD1,CASSRTGTLYGYTF,TGTGCCAGCAGCCGGACAGGGACGTTGTATGGCTACACCTTC
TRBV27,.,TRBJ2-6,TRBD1,CASRSQGAVGANVLTF,TGTGCCAGCAGGAGCCAGGGGGCGGTAGGGGCCAACGTCCTGACTTTC
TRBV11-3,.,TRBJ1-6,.,CASSPNFGSSYNSPLHF,TGTGCCAGCAGCCCGAATTTCGGGAGCTCCTATAATTCACCCCTCCACTTT
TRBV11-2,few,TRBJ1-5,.,CASSPQGWASNQPQHF,TGTGCCAGCAGCCCCCAGGGGTGGGCGAGCAATCAGCCCCAGCATTTT
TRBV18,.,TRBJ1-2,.,CASSPLRGSGQKANYGYTF,TGTGCCAGCTCACCACTACGGGGATCTGGACAGAAGGCTAACTATGGCTACACCTTC
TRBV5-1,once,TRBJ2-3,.,CASDPTERASTDTQYF,TGCGCCAGCGACCCTACGGAGCGGGCTAGCACAGATACGCAGTATTTT
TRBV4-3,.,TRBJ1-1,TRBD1,CASSRRDRGRDTEAFF,TGCGCCAGCAGCCGTCGGGACAGGGGGCGAGACACTGAAGCTTTCTTT
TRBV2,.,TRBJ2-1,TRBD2,CASSEYFLVGTSSYNEQFF,TGTGCCAGCAGTGAATATTTTTTAGTGGGGACTAGCTCCTACAATGAGCAGTTCTTC
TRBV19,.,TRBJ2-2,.,CASSIETDLNTGELFF,TGTGCCAGTAGTATAGAGACAGACTTGAACACCGGGGAGCTGTTTTTT
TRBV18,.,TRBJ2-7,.,CASSGSEGAGSSGEQYF,TGTGCCAGCTCAGGGTCGGAGGGGGCCGGGAGCTCGGGCGAGCAGTACTTC
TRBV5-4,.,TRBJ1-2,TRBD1,CASSFGGTGLTYGYTF,TGTGCCAGCAGCTTTGGCGGGACAGGGTTAACCTATGGCTACACCTTC
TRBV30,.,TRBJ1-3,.,CALGTRGSGNTIYF,TGTGCCCTTGGGACAAGGGGTTCAGGAAACACCATATATTTT
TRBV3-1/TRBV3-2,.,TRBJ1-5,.,CASSQDGCRDFNQPQHF,TGTGCCAGCAGCCAAGATGGCTGCCGAGACTTCAATCAGCCCCAGCATTTT
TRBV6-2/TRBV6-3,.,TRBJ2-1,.,CASSYLDNEQFF,TGTGCCAGCAGCTACTTAGACAATGAGCAGTTCTTC
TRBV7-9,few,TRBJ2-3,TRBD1,CASSDRGTVTDTQYF,TGTGCCAGCAGCGACCGTGGGACAGTCACAGATACGCAGTATTTT
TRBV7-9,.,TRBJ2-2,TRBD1,CASSLYGTGSAGELFF,TGTGCCAGCAGCTTATACGGGACAGGGTCGGCCGGGGAGCTGTTTTTT